What follows describes a single T cell receptor beta chain. The antigen this receptor binds is unknown. No much larger clonotype is one base removed from it; base qualities were not supplied. Using the deep immunoSEQ assay, TCR CDR3 regions were amplified from genomic DNA by multiplex PCR. Extracted genomic DNA from each cell subset was distributed evenly across all wells of several immunoSEQ 96-well plates, and each plate was treated as a replicate. For sorted subsets, about 200 ng genomic DNA, equal to 30,000 or so T cell genomes, was loaded into each replicate PCR. Purified libraries were quantified with a Qubit 3.0 fluorometer, sized on a Bioanalyzer 2100, and re-quantified with the KAPA Library Quantification kit. Every immunoSEQ 96-well plate was sequenced on a dedicated single-read 150-cycle Illumina NextSeq 550 flow cell. Per the source publication's procedure: Because the immunoSEQ output included only junctional sequences and no quality scores, the filtering could not be the same as the filtering used for full-length reads. Sequences were annotated with PyIR, a Python wrapper for IgBLAST v1.9, and V/J genes and CDR3 were assigned using IMGT germline references. Reads were removed for weak V/J assignments (E-value above 1e-6), missing CDR3, stop codons, out-of-frame junctions, or ambiguous translated residues. V3J clonotypes were defined as sequences sharing an identical inferred V gene, J gene, and CDR3 amino acid sequence. Percentage overlap between repertoires was calculated by dividing the number of shared unique clonotypes by the size of the smaller repertoire. Three approaches were used to assess repertoire richness: RTK rarefaction, the Chao1 estimator, and Recon v2.1 estimates of unobserved clonotypes. Generation probabilities for all TCRbeta clonotypes obtained by the gDNA method from four donors were computed using OLGA. The source is immuneACCESS, and TCRdb retained only in-frame sequences with V and J called. Part of the clones is not carried over; for the studies checked, unresolved V genes explain less than half of this, and the remainder is unexplained. D and trimming were read from the DNA, whereas the V and J calls and clone size are those reported in that table. This sample has 2 million or so clones in its table, and approximately 94% of those were observed once. 0.85% to 1.3% of the sample rests with the top ten.

The entry originates in a study of shared clonotypes between healthy human individuals (dated by TCRdb to the early 2020s). With regard to the full study: A few men and a couple of women, aged 18 to 49 years, made up the cohort. For each donor, CD4 naive and CD4 memory were each given three plates, CD8 naive was given two plates, and CD8 memory was given one plate. To increase sequencing depth and limit assay-specific biases, TCR repertoire library preparation and sequencing were carried out by different laboratories using diverse techniques. Between about 0.8 and 9.5 billion PBMCs per donor were obtained by leukapheresis. The study deeply sequenced blood TCR repertoires of about 5 healthy adults to estimate repertoire size and the extent of clonotype sharing between individuals. Here is what the overall study found, with its caveats: Compared with non-shared clonotypes, clonotypes shared by all four sorted-subset donors had higher generation probabilities. Only blood was sampled, and tissue TCR repertoires likely differ from those in blood. Based on pairwise subsampling, the degree of clonotype sharing among donors was expected to be affected by sequencing depth. When a handful of donors were compared, the shared fraction of clonotypes was 5% to 6.5% for naive CD4, over 3% for naive CD8, 2% to 2.5% for memory CD4, and around 0.37% for memory CD8. The small number of donors limited the genetic and exposure-history diversity represented. Larger estimated clonotype richness was generally found for naive subsets than for memory subsets. Rarefaction of sorted-subset datasets indicated incomplete sequencing despite the large sequencing depth.

CD8 naive samples were CD45RO-negative cells positively selected for CCR7, giving a CD45RA+CCR7+ population that excluded TemRA cells. The donors were healthy, HIV-negative adults with no recently reported acute infections or vaccinations. All donors were Caucasian adults living in Nashville, Tennessee, USA. Blood was collected by leukapheresis, and PBMCs were isolated by Ficoll-Histopaque density gradient centrifugation and then cryopreserved in liquid nitrogen vapor phase. Analytical flow cytometry was used to check the purity and quantity of every magnetically sorted T cell population. Genomic DNA was isolated from every sorted fraction and measured by UV absorbance on a Nanodrop 2000c. CDR1 and CDR2, per the germline V gene (reference sequence), are MNHNY and SVGAGI. The CDR3 measures 14 amino acids from cysteine to phenylalanine. This entry keeps only the CDR3 DNA: 42 bases, framed from base 1. Germline trimming: 1 base from V, 4 bases from J; junction bases outside gene matches: 0.

The sequence was collected from a man aged 18-30 years in good health. Sequenced sample: naive CD8+ T cells sorted from blood. The cell subset or site label on this specimen signifies: CD45RA+CCR7+. The chain is assembled from TRBV6-6 and TRBJ2-3; 9 bases in the junction line up with TRBD1. The bases read TGTGCCAGCAGTTACTGGACAGGGGCAGATACGCAGTATTTT. Its translation reads: CASSYWTGADTQYF.